These 25 T cell receptor beta chains originate from one sample sequenced in a study of blood T cell repertoires in COVID-19. Here immunoSEQ multiplex PCR was the method, and the copy in TCRdb shows in-frame clones only, minus some. The sample includes hundreds of thousands of clones, approximately 89% of them seen just once. What was sequenced was peripheral blood. These receptors came from a woman younger than 35 who had recovered from COVID-19.

The chain joins TRBV2 to TRBJ1-1; no firm D call. The CDR3 sequence is 14 residues long. Looked up from germline, CDR1 is SNHLY and CDR2 is FYNNEI. V was shortened by 9 bases and J by 5 bases, with 19 bases between the two germline ends. CDR3: CASRTRTGETEAFF. CDR3 coding DNA: TGTGCCAGTAGAACGAGGACGGGAGAGACTGAAGCTTTCTTT.

CDR3 region: CASSEGTDRVTDTQYF. Written as DNA, the CDR3 is TGTGCCAGCAGTGAAGGAACGGACAGGGTTACAGATACGCAGTATTTT. The V call is TRBV2, the J call TRBJ2-3; 8 bases are shared with TRBD1. CDR1 SNHLY and CDR2 FYNNEI come from the germline V gene. V was pared by 1 base and J by 3 bases, with 6 bases of the junction left unmatched. The CDR3 spans 16 residues.

The chain carries TRBV10-2 and TRBJ2-5; TRBD2 matches at 9 bases. This CDR3 is built from 16 residues. With 2 bases clipped from V and 1 base from J, the junction kept 5 bases outside the gene matches. Looked up from germline, CDR1 is WSHSY and CDR2 is SAAADI. The CDR3 sequence is CASSENAGGIQETQYF. CDR3 DNA: TGCGCCAGCAGTGAGAATGCGGGAGGGATCCAAGAGACCCAGTACTTC.

This sequence joins TRBV11-2 and TRBJ1-2, with 8 bases aligning to TRBD1. Germline CDR1 reads SGHAT; CDR2 reads FQNNGV. The V gene end was trimmed by 5 bases and the J gene end by 2 bases; junction bases not matched to a gene: 7. The CDR3 contains 15 residues. For the CDR3, the DNA is TGTGCCAGCAGCCTTACAGGGGGACGGAACTATGGCTACACCTTC. Translated: CASSLTGGRNYGYTF.

The gene calls are TRBV27 and TRBJ2-7, with D perhaps matching TRBD2 (6 bases). Between the trimmed V and J ends, which lost 3 bases and 1 base, there was a span of 19 bases. The CDR3 covers 17 residues. The germline V gene has CDR1 MNHEY and CDR2 SMNVEV (reference sequence). CDR3 amino acids: CASSFRWRAGSSYEQYV. The CDR3, as DNA: TGTGCCAGCAGTTTTCGGTGGCGGGCGGGAAGTTCCTACGAGCAGTACGTC.

This rearrangement joins TRBV3-1 (or the pseudogene TRBV3-2) to TRBJ1-5, with D possibly matching TRBD1 (6 bases). The CDR3 loop spans 20 amino acids. The germline V and J ends were trimmed by 0 bases and 0 bases, with 21 bases remaining between them. Per the germline V gene, CDR1 is LGHDT and CDR2 is YNNKEL (reference sequence). CDR3 in amino acids: CASSQDCQGIRYYSNQPQHF. The CDR3, as DNA: TGTGCCAGCAGCCAAGATTGTCAGGGGATCCGATATTATAGCAATCAGCCCCAGCATTTT.

V usage is TRBV7-2 and J usage is TRBJ2-5, with TRBD1 identical over 8 bases. This CDR3 contains 13 residues. Germline V gives CDR1 SGHTA, CDR2 FQGNSA. The V gene end was trimmed by 4 bases and the J gene end by 3 bases; junction bases not matched to a gene: 1. The CDR3 here is CASSWTGKETQYF. Here the CDR3 DNA reads TGTGCCAGCAGCTGGACAGGGAAAGAGACCCAGTACTTC.

The gene calls are TRBV19 and TRBJ1-5; tentative D call: TRBD1 (6 bases). The V end lost 7 bases, the J end lost 7 bases, and 14 bases lay between the germline ends. This CDR3 is built from 13 residues. CDR1 and CDR2 (germline): LNHDA, SQIVND (reference sequence). CDR3 protein: CASTNRDRQPQHF. The DNA of the CDR3 is TGTGCCAGTACAAACAGGGATCGACAGCCCCAGCATTTT.

The chain carries TRBV5-6 and TRBJ1-2, with D hard to call. The CDR3 covers 13 residues. Trimming pared 4 bases from V and 4 bases from J, leaving 11 bases between. The V gene's germline CDR1 is SGHDT and CDR2 YYEEEE. The CDR3 here is CASSIDIFYGYTF. The CDR3 bases are TGTGCCAGCAGCATAGACATCTTCTATGGCTACACCTTC.

CDR3 DNA sequence: TGTGCCAGCAGCTCGGACAGGGCGACTAATGAAAAACTGTTTTTT. Translating gives CASSSDRATNEKLFF. The V gene is TRBV7-9, the J gene TRBJ1-4; TRBD1 matches 8 bases. V shed 4 bases and J 2 bases; nucleotides not matched to a gene: 3. Germline CDR1 SEHNR, CDR2 FQNEAQ (reference sequence). This CDR3 has 15 amino acids.

The V gene is TRBV2, the J gene TRBJ2-5; 9 positions agree with TRBD2. This CDR3 has 15 residues. Per the germline V gene, CDR1 is SNHLY and CDR2 is FYNNEI. The V and J ends lost 0 bases and 5 bases, in that order; junction bases with no gene match: 4. CDR3 sequence reads: CASSEALSGRETQYF. As DNA, the CDR3 is TGTGCCAGCAGTGAAGCGTTAAGCGGGAGGGAGACCCAGTACTTC. Variable domain in full (rest from reference TRBV2 and TRBJ2-5): EPEVTQTPSHQVTQMGQEVILRCVPISNHLYFYWYRQILGQKVEFLVSFYNNEISEKSEIFDDQFSVERPDGSNFTLKIRSTKLEDSAMYFCASSEALSGRETQYFGPGTRLLVL.

V and J are TRBV7-6 and TRBJ1-4; tentative D call: TRBD1 (5 bases). The CDR3 has 13 residues. V gave up 5 bases and J gave up 4 bases, with 8 bases separating them. Germline V CDR1 and CDR2: SGHVS, FNYEAQ. This CDR3 is CASSPTVNEKLFF. CDR3 DNA sequence: TGTGCCAGCAGCCCGACAGTTAATGAAAAACTGTTTTTT. Based on the CDR3 plus reference TRBV7-6 and TRBJ1-4, the full variable domain is GAGVSQSPRYKVTKRGQDVALRCDPISGHVSLYWYRQALGQGPEFLTYFNYEAQQDKSGLPNDRFSAERPEGSISTLTIQRTEQRDSAMYRCASSPTVNEKLFFGSGTQLSVL.

This chain links TRBV5-1 with TRBJ2-3; TRBD1 agrees at 12 bases. This CDR3 is built from 17 residues. Germline CDR1 is SGHRS and CDR2 is YFSETQ. Germline trimming cut 2 bases from V and 2 bases from J; bases unmatched to any gene: 6. CDR3 nucleotides: TGCGCCAGCAGCTTCGGGACAGGGGGCGCGTTCACAGATACGCAGTATTTT. This codes for CASSFGTGGAFTDTQYF.

This clone was observed once. This specimen includes other DNA sequences encoding the same CDR3. CDR3 amino acids: CASGLVRETQYF. The CDR3 nucleotides read TGTGCTAGTGGTTTGGTCAGGGAGACCCAGTACTTC. The rearrangement uses TRBV12-5 and TRBJ2-5; D uncertain. This CDR3 region has 12 residues. The germline V gene has CDR1 LGHNT and CDR2 FRNRAP. The V and J ends lost 0 bases and 5 bases respectively, with 4 bases between them.

The CDR3 nucleotides are TGTGCCAGCAGCTTAGTCACCCCAGGGGGCGGGGAGACCCAGTACTTC. It codes for CASSLVTPGGGETQYF. The V and J genes are TRBV7-9 and TRBJ2-5, with 8 bases aligning to TRBD1. The CDR3 length is 16 residues. The V gene's germline CDR1 is SEHNR and CDR2 FQNEAQ (reference sequence). V was clipped by 1 base and J by 5 bases; unmatched bases: 9. Using reference TRBV7-9 and TRBJ2-5 for the parts outside the CDR3, the full variable domain is DTGVSQNPRHKITKRGQNVTFRCDPISEHNRLYWYRQTLGQGPEFLTYFQNEAQLEKSRLLSDRFSAERPKGSFSTLEIQRTEQGDSAMYLCASSLVTPGGGETQYFGPGTRLLVL.

The CDR3 spells CASSTGENSGNTIYF. DNA of the CDR3: TGTGCCAGCTCAACAGGGGAAAACTCTGGAAACACCATATATTTT. The V and J genes are TRBV18 and TRBJ1-3, with TRBD1 identical over 7 bases. The junction had 4 bases not matched to a gene; V was cut back by 5 bases and J by 0 bases. Germline CDR1 and CDR2: KGHSH and LQKENI. The CDR3 covers 15 residues.

The rearrangement joins TRBV11-2 to TRBJ2-3, with a possible D match to TRBD1 (5 bases). This CDR3 comprises 14 residues. From germline, CDR1 is SGHAT and CDR2 FQNNGV. Trimming removed 2 bases from V and 2 bases from J, with 8 bases in between. In DNA, the CDR3 is TGTGCCAGCAGCTTACAGGGTCCCACAGATACGCAGTATTTT. It yields the protein CASSLQGPTDTQYF.

The chain links TRBV5-1 to TRBJ1-2; D is undetermined. Germline V gene sequence: CDR1 SGHRS, CDR2 YFSETQ. This CDR3 region has 14 residues. V lost 3 bases and J 0 bases, leaving 9 bases between the germline ends. CDR3 residues: CASSSGVPNYGYTF. CDR3 DNA sequence: TGCGCCAGCAGCTCCGGGGTGCCTAACTATGGCTACACCTTC.

This rearrangement joins TRBV27 to TRBJ1-5, with 7 nucleotides matching TRBD1. The CDR3 extends over 16 amino acids. The ends lost 5 bases at V and 4 bases at J; junction bases unmatched: 11. CDR1 MNHEY and CDR2 SMNVEV come from the germline V gene (reference sequence). This CDR3 reads CASSPRPSGQNQPQHF. The DNA of the CDR3 is TGTGCCAGCAGTCCTAGGCCCTCGGGACAGAATCAGCCCCAGCATTTT.

This clone has more than one count but fewer than ten. The V gene is TRBV12-1, the J gene TRBJ2-7; the DNA was not used to check the table's D call, TRBD2. TRBV12-1 is deemed a pseudogene. This CDR3 is built from 17 residues. CDR3 in amino acids: CASSFARRGSQSYEQYV. Here the CDR3 DNA reads TGTGCCAGCAGCTTTGCGAGGAGAGGGAGTCAGTCCTACGAGCAGTACGTC.

The rearrangement joins TRBV20-1 to TRBJ1-5; weak D call: TRBD1 (6 bases). The CDR3 sequence is 14 residues long. Trimming removed 3 bases from V and 1 base from J, with 10 bases in between. The germline V gene encodes CDR1 DFQATT and CDR2 SNEGSKA (reference sequence). The CDR3 region is CSASEGQSNQPQHF. CDR3 coding DNA: TGCAGTGCTAGTGAAGGACAGAGCAATCAGCCCCAGCATTTT.

The chain joins TRBV10-1 to TRBJ2-1; 8 bases are a match to TRBD2. The CDR3 consists of 13 residues. Trimming cost V 3 bases and J 9 bases; bases outside gene matches: 4. The germline CDR1 and CDR2 sequences are WNHNN and SYGVQD (reference sequence). CDR3 sequence (DNA): TGCGCCAGCAGTGATCGGCTAGCGGGTGAGCAGTTCTTC. It is translated as CASSDRLAGEQFF.

The rearrangement uses TRBV29-1 and TRBJ1-2; D gene uncertain. The CDR3 has 13 residues. Trimming took off 7 bases at V and 6 bases at J, with 18 bases between the two ends. CDR1 is SQVTM and CDR2 is ANQGSEA in the germline V gene. CDR3 loop: CSASEVEAHGYTF. CDR3 nucleotides: TGCAGCGCCTCCGAGGTAGAGGCTCATGGCTACACCTTC.

The chain links TRBV9 to TRBJ1-4; 8 positions match TRBD1. The V and J ends lost 4 bases and 5 bases, in that order; junction bases with no gene match: 10. Germline loops: CDR1 SGDLS, CDR2 YYNGEE. The length of the CDR3 is 16 residues. CDR3 nucleotide sequence: TGTGCCAGCAGCCCCCCATTACAGGGGGGCAATGAAAAACTGTTTTTT. It encodes CASSPPLQGGNEKLFF.

The genes are TRBV10-3 and TRBJ1-2; D gene uncertain. Germline assignment: CDR1 ENHRY and CDR2 SYGVKD. V gave up 6 bases and J gave up 0 bases, with 8 bases separating them. The CDR3 spans 13 residues. CDR3 loop: CAIRREANYGYTF. CDR3 nucleotide sequence: TGTGCCATCAGGAGGGAAGCTAACTATGGCTACACCTTC.